This is a list of T cell receptor beta chains from one sample in a study of blood T cell repertoires in COVID-19. Repertoires were generated with immunoSEQ multiplex PCR, while TCRdb's copy carries only in-frame clones and drops some. The sample yields about 160,000 clones, roughly 82% seen once. Sequences were obtained from peripheral blood. The receptors come from a woman in her thirties or forties with COVID-19, enrolled during active disease. The CDR3 runs from the conserved cysteine through the conserved F or W. D genes are given only for firm matches. Only part of the rows carry a size: once, few, many, or a class if the clone is expanded.

D gene | J gene | V gene | clone size | CDR3 DNA | CDR3 protein
TRBD1 | TRBJ1-2 | TRBV7-9 | NA | TGTGCCAGCAGCTTAGAAACAGGGGGCGAATATGGCTACACCTTC | CASSLETGGEYGYTF
TRBD2 | TRBJ2-2 | TRBV24-1 | NA | TGTGCCACCAGTAAGCGGGAGAACACCGGGGAGCTGTTTTTT | CATSKRENTGELFF
NA | TRBJ2-3 | TRBV27 | NA | TGTGCCAGCAGTTTATCTTACTTTTGGGTGGGAGAGAGTACAGATACGCAGTATTTT | CASSLSYFWVGESTDTQYF
TRBD1 | TRBJ2-1 | TRBV10-3 | NA | TGTGCCACCCGCGCCGGGACAGGGCGTACCTTTTCCTACAATGAGCAGTTCTTC | CATRAGTGRTFSYNEQFF
TRBD1 | TRBJ1-6 | TRBV6-1 | NA | TGTGCCAGCAGTGAAAGGAAGGGACAGGGTGGGTCACCCCTCCACTTT | CASSERKGQGGSPLHF
NA | TRBJ2-5 | TRBV6-1 | NA | TGTGCCAGCAGTGGGGAGGGACGTCACAGGGCGCAAGAGACCCAGTACTTC | CASSGEGRHRAQETQYF
TRBD1 | TRBJ2-2 | TRBV19 | NA | TGTGCCAGTAGACCCGACAGGGGGCTTAGCGGGGAGCTGTTTTTT | CASRPDRGLSGELFF
NA | TRBJ1-1 | TRBV6-5 | NA | TGTGCCAGTGGCCGGAGAGGGAAGAACACTGAAGCTTTCTTT | CASGRRGKNTEAFF
NA | TRBJ2-1 | TRBV28 | NA | TGTGCCAGCAGTGGCAGCTCCTACAATGAGCAGTTCTTC | CASSGSSYNEQFF
TRBD1 | TRBJ1-2 | TRBV6-1 | NA | TGTGCCAGCAGTGAAGGACAGGGGGCATTCTATGGCTACACCTTC | CASSEGQGAFYGYTF
NA | TRBJ2-7 | TRBV3-1/TRBV3-2 | once | TGTGCCAGCAGCCTATATCGCGGGATAGGCTCCTACGAGCAGTACTTC | CASSLYRGIGSYEQYF
NA | TRBJ2-7 | TRBV7-9 | NA | TGTGCCAGCAGCTTAGCGGCAGGGACCTACGAGCAGTACTTC | CASSLAAGTYEQYF
TRBD1 | TRBJ1-5 | TRBV4-1 | NA | TGCGCCAGCAGCCCCATAGATTTAGACACCCAGGGGGGAGGTCAGCCCCAGCATTTT | CASSPIDLDTQGGGQPQHF
NA | TRBJ1-6 | TRBV28 | NA | TGTGCCAGCAGAAATCCCATTGGGGGGAATTCACCCCTCCACTTT | CASRNPIGGNSPLHF
NA | TRBJ1-1 | TRBV25-1 | few | TGTGCCAGCTTATTAGCCACTGAAGCTTTCTTT | CASLLATEAFF
NA | TRBJ2-1 | TRBV4-1 | NA | TGCGCCAGCAGCCAACACTCCAGCGGAGACTACAATGAGCAGTTCTTC | CASSQHSSGDYNEQFF
TRBD1 | TRBJ2-5 | TRBV3-1/TRBV3-2 | NA | TGTGCCAGCAGCCATACCGGGACAGCCCAAGAGACCCAGTACTTC | CASSHTGTAQETQYF
TRBD2 | TRBJ2-7 | TRBV19 | NA | TGTGCCAGTAGTATTTCTGCTAGCGGGTCCTACGAGCAGTACTTC | CASSISASGSYEQYF
TRBD2 | TRBJ2-5 | TRBV25-1 | NA | TGTGCCAGCACTGATCCAGGGACTAGCGAAGAGACCCAGTACTTC | CASTDPGTSEETQYF
NA | TRBJ2-3 | TRBV3-1/TRBV3-2 | NA | TGTGCCAGCAGCCCCCCTTATTCAGGCTCAGATACGCAGTATTTT | CASSPPYSGSDTQYF
TRBD1 | TRBJ1-5 | TRBV18 | NA | TGTGCCAGCTCACCTGGACAGGATAGCAATCAGCCCCAGCATTTT | CASSPGQDSNQPQHF
TRBD2 | TRBJ2-5 | TRBV18 | NA | TGTGCCAGCTCACTATGGACTAGCGGGAGCCAAGAGACCCAGTACTTC | CASSLWTSGSQETQYF